This T cell receptor beta chain comes out of a study of lymphopenia after photon versus proton radiotherapy. Whole-study results and caveats: Post-nadir TCR diversity decline inversely tracked overall survival among those who died. Post-nadir diversity loss with photons came from oligoclonal expansion, particularly CD8+ Temra cells. Authors raise, but do not show, better survival with proton therapy.

Libraries were prepared by immunoSEQ multiplex PCR; TCRdb keeps only in-frame clonotypes and omits some of them. The sample lists 55,000 to 70,000 clones; 75% to 90% were seen once. Germline CDR1 reads SGHTA; CDR2 reads FQGNSA. V was clipped by 1 base and J by 6 bases; unmatched bases: 14. The CDR3 covers 18 residues. A word on this clone: Its antigen remains unknown.

This chain links TRBV7-2 with TRBJ2-3; 9 nucleotides match TRBD2. This TCR was recovered from a man older than 75 with esophageal cancer. The sample here was peripheral blood, taken from a patient treated with proton-based radiotherapy. The CDR3 is CASSLVGIGGLASDTQYF. The CDR3, as DNA: TGTGCCAGCAGCTTAGTTGGTATCGGGGGACTAGCCTCGGATACGCAGTATTTT.